The 12 T cell receptor beta chains below all came from one sample that was sequenced in a study of vaccination effects on CD4 cells after COVID-19. Their cognate antigens are unknown. Profiled with immunoSEQ multiplex PCR; TCRdb holds only in-frame clones, not every one. The sample holds about 34,000 clones; roughly four fifths are singletons and the top ten take more than 6.5%. A roughly 11-day culture period preceded the isolation of CD4+ T cells. Infection with SARS-CoV-2 occurred in the person between March and December 2020, and PCR confirmed it. As their vaccination, participants received two doses of either BNT162b2 or mRNA-1273. The sequenced sample was CD4+ T cells from PBMCs cultured without peptide, obtained after COVID-19 vaccination. Source of these receptors: a human donor who had a prior SARS-CoV-2 infection.

V and J are TRBV7-9 and TRBJ2-5; D is ambiguous. This CDR3 is built from 14 residues. Germline CDR1 is SEHNR and CDR2 is FQNEAQ (reference sequence). Trimming cost V 1 base and J 10 bases, with 16 bases left between them. CDR3 loop: CASSLVAEGIVQYF. The CDR3 nucleotides read TGTGCCAGCAGCTTAGTTGCAGAAGGTATCGTCCAGTACTTC.

This clone was detected a few times. The chain carries TRBV7-2 and TRBJ2-5, with 9 bases that match TRBD1. Germline V gene lookup returns CDR1 SGHTA and CDR2 FQGNSA. V lost 5 bases and J lost 4; bases outside the gene matches: 2. CDR3 length: 13 amino acids. The CDR3 coding sequence is TGTGCCAGCAGCCGGGACAGGGCAGAGACCCAGTACTTC. Protein product: CASSRDRAETQYF.

The chain employs TRBV7-5 and TRBJ1-2; the table names TRBD1, a call not compared with the DNA. TRBV7-5 is annotated as a pseudogene. The CDR3 runs 15 residues. The CDR3: CARSCIRQGLYGYTF. In DNA form, the CDR3 reads TGTGCCAGAAGCTGTATTCGACAGGGTCTCTATGGCTACACCTTC.

The chain joins TRBV6-5 to TRBJ2-7; 7 nucleotides align to TRBD2. Per germline, CDR1 MNHEY and CDR2 SVGAGI. V lost 8 bases, J lost 4 bases, and 11 bases stayed unmatched. This CDR3 has 14 residues. This CDR3 is CASVGSGTSYEQYF. The CDR3 nucleotides are TGTGCCAGCGTGGGGAGCGGGACGTCGTACGAGCAGTACTTC.

The chain carries TRBV2 and TRBJ1-1; 7 nucleotides agree with TRBD1. V lost 6 bases, J lost 1 base, and 8 bases stayed unmatched. Germline V gene data show CDR1 as SNHLY and CDR2 as FYNNEI. The CDR3 sequence is 15 residues long. The CDR3 spells CASSANRGGNTEAFF. The CDR3 DNA follows: TGTGCCAGCAGCGCTAACAGGGGAGGGAACACTGAAGCTTTCTTT.

V usage is TRBV7-9 and J usage is TRBJ1-1; D not resolved. Germline CDR1 SEHNR, CDR2 FQNEAQ (reference sequence). The CDR3 is 14 residues long. V lost 2 bases and J 3 bases, leaving 10 bases between the germline ends. The chain's CDR3 is CASSLRGLDTEAFF. The CDR3 DNA follows: TGTGCCAGCAGCTTACGAGGTCTGGACACTGAAGCTTTCTTT.

This clone appeared once. The chain is built from TRBV24-1 and TRBJ1-2; TRBD1 matches at 11 bases. With 1 base clipped from V and 4 bases from J, the junction kept 4 bases outside the gene matches. The CDR3 consists of 16 residues. Per the germline V gene, CDR1 is KGHDR and CDR2 is SFDVKD. CDR3 loop: CATSDFGQGAFYGYTF. In DNA, the CDR3 is TGTGCCACCAGTGATTTTGGACAGGGGGCTTTCTATGGCTACACCTTC.

This clone was counted only a few times. The V and J genes are TRBV4-3 and TRBJ2-7; D is perhaps TRBD1 or TRBD2 (6 bases each). Trimming took 4 bases from V and 4 from J, leaving 17 bases between them. The CDR3 extends over 15 amino acids. Per germline, CDR1 LGHNA and CDR2 YSLEER. The CDR3 here is CASSRGLGRGYEQYF. The CDR3 DNA reads TGCGCCAGCAGCCGGGGGCTCGGGAGAGGATACGAGCAGTACTTC.

This chain joins TRBV2 and TRBJ1-4, with D maybe TRBD1 (5 bases). The CDR3 runs to 16 residues. The V and J ends lost 6 bases and 10 bases respectively, with 24 bases between them. Germline V gene sequence: CDR1 SNHLY, CDR2 FYNNEI. This CDR3 reads CASSQRRGGDVGKLFF. Written as DNA, the CDR3 is TGTGCCAGCAGCCAGCGGCGGGGGGGGGATGTTGGAAAACTGTTTTTT.

The chain links TRBV5-1 to TRBJ1-2; D possibly corresponds to TRBD1 (6 bases). CDR3 length equals 14 residues. CDR1 is SGHRS and CDR2 is YFSETQ in the germline V gene. V dropped 4 bases and J dropped 6 bases, with 16 bases sitting between them. CDR3 nucleotide sequence: TGCGCCAGCAGCCTATTTACAGGGATCGATGGCTACACCTTC. It is translated as CASSLFTGIDGYTF.

The chain has TRBV18 and TRBJ1-4; D not certain. The CDR3 totals 13 residues. Germline-derived CDR1 and CDR2 are KGHSH and LQKENI. Deletions cut 5 bases from V and 5 bases from J, with 9 bases between. CDR3 residues: CASSWQKNEKLFF. The DNA of the CDR3 is TGTGCCAGCTCATGGCAGAAGAATGAAAAACTGTTTTTT.

The genes are TRBV28 and TRBJ2-7; 7 bases are shared with TRBD1. CDR3 length: 13 residues. Unmatched junction bases numbered 8, after V lost 9 bases and J lost 3 bases. Germline-derived CDR1 and CDR2 are MDHEN and SYDVKM. CDR3 in DNA: TGTGCCAGTGTTCGGGACAGACGCTACGAGCAGTACTTC. Encoded protein: CASVRDRRYEQYF.